This TCR beta chain is from a study of T cells in tuberculosis. The CDR3 runs to 16 residues. CDR1 is SGHTA, CDR2 FQGNSA, per germline. With 6 bases clipped from V and 3 bases from J, the junction kept 11 bases outside the gene matches. After thawing and overnight rest, PBMC were stained with GMM-loaded CD1B tetramer, viability dye and anti-CD3 for sorting. C32 glucose monomycolate from Rhodococcus equi was loaded onto the CD1B tetramers. PBMC for tetramer sorting were first depleted of CD14-expressing monocytes. Libraries were prepared by immunoSEQ multiplex PCR; TCRdb keeps only in-frame clonotypes and omits some of them. The table includes tens of thousands of clones, roughly 93% detected once.

The sample taken for sequencing was CD1b-GMM tetramer-negative cells sorted from PBMCs. The clonotype was recovered from an adult woman with latent tuberculosis. The chain has TRBV7-2 and TRBJ2-3; 8 nucleotides agree with TRBD2. The CDR3 region is CASRAPGGRGTDTQYF. CDR3 DNA sequence: TGTGCCAGCAGGGCTCCGGGGGGGCGGGGAACAGATACGCAGTATTTT.